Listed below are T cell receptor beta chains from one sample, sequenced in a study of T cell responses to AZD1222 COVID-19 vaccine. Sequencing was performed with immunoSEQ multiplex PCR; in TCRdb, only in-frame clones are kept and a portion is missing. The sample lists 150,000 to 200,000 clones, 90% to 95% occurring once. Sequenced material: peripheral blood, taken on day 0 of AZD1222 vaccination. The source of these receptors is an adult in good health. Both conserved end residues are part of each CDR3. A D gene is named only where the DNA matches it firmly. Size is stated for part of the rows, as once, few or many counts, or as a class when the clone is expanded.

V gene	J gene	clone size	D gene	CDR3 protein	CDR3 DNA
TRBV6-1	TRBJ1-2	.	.	CASSEIIGGAGDLANYGYTF	TGTGCCAGCAGTGAAATAATAGGTGGGGCAGGGGACTTAGCTAACTATGGCTACACCTTC
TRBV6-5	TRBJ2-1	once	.	CASRISDNPYNEQFF	TGTGCCAGCAGAATCAGCGACAACCCCTACAATGAGCAGTTCTTC
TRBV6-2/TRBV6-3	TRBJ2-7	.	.	CASSYFRAGVGWYEQYF	TGTGCCAGCAGTTATTTCAGGGCCGGGGTTGGATGGTACGAGCAGTACTTC
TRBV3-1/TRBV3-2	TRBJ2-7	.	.	CASSQDLVGTYAYEQYF	TGTGCCAGCAGCCAAGACCTTGTAGGGACATACGCCTACGAGCAGTACTTC
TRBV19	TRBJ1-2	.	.	CASGTVLYGYTF	TGTGCCAGCGGGACGGTCCTCTATGGCTACACCTTC
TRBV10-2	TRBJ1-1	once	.	CATLGGNTEAFF	TGCGCCACCCTCGGCGGGAACACTGAAGCTTTCTTT
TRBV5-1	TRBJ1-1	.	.	CASSLGLSSEAFF	TGCGCCAGCAGCTTGGGACTTTCCTCTGAAGCTTTCTTT
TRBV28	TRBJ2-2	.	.	CASKSPQRTLNTGELFF	TGTGCCAGCAAGTCCCCGCAGCGGACCCTAAACACCGGGGAGCTGTTTTTT
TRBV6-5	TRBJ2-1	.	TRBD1	CASSYTGDYNEQFF	TGTGCCAGCAGTTACACAGGGGACTACAATGAGCAGTTCTTC
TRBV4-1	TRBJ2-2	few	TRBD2	CASRLAGDPFLNTGELFF	TGCGCCAGCAGATTAGCGGGAGACCCCTTCCTAAACACCGGGGAGCTGTTTTTT
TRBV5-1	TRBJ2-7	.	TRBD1	CASSDRGQGSYEQYF	TGCGCCAGCAGCGACCGCGGACAGGGCTCCTACGAGCAGTACTTC
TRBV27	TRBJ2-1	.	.	CASSLSFPAYNEQFF	TGTGCCAGCAGTTTATCTTTCCCAGCTTACAATGAGCAGTTCTTC
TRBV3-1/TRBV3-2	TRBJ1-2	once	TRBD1	CASSQDVNRGYGYTF	TGTGCCAGCAGCCAAGATGTAAACAGGGGATATGGCTACACCTTC
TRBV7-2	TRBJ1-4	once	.	CASSLVGQGGEKLFF	TGTGCCAGCAGCTTAGTGGGTCAGGGAGGAGAAAAACTGTTTTTT
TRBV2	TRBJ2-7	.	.	CASRQSYEQYF	TGTGCCAGCAGACAATCCTACGAGCAGTACTTC
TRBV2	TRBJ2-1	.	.	CASIVSSYNEQFF	TGTGCCAGCATAGTGAGCTCCTACAATGAGCAGTTCTTC
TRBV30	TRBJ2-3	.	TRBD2	CAWSVELAGVGGTDTQYF	TGTGCCTGGAGTGTAGAACTAGCGGGAGTCGGAGGCACAGATACGCAGTATTTT
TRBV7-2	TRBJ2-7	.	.	CASGRPPSYEQYF	TGTGCCAGCGGGCGACCCCCCTCCTACGAGCAGTACTTC
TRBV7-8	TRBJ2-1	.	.	CASSLAPDSYNEQFF	TGTGCCAGCAGCTTAGCACCGGACTCATACAATGAGCAGTTCTTC
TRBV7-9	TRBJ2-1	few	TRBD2	CASSPRTSGGPSYNEQFF	TGTGCCAGCAGCCCCCGGACTAGCGGAGGCCCCTCCTACAATGAGCAGTTCTTC